This T cell receptor (beta chain) was profiled in a study of T cell repertoires in cytomegalovirus infection. Study-wide context: A matching HLA type, together with CMV infection, was signaled by public TCR beta signatures.

TCRdb reprocessed the reads with MiXCR, giving one entry per CDR3 protein. The data show 150,000 to 200,000 distinct CDR3 sequences, 15% to 20% seen once. The CDR3 extends over 18 amino acids. V was clipped by 5 bases and J by 3 bases; unmatched bases: 18. The study's findings and limits: In two of eight donors, the top clonotype was HLA-C-restricted CMV-specific.

This clonotype was seen a few times. The target antigen is unknown. This clonotype was obtained from a human donor in good health (CMV status not recorded). Some clones in this sample may be carry-over from other donors' samples. Sequencing input: CD8+ T cells from PBMCs. The rearrangement uses TRBV12-3 or TRBV12-4 and TRBJ2-7; TRBD1 agrees at 8 bases. CDR3 DNA sequence: TGTGCCAGCAGTCGGGGGTCCGGTAGGACAGGGCGCCACTACGAGCAGTACTTC. This encodes CASSRGSGRTGRHYEQYF.